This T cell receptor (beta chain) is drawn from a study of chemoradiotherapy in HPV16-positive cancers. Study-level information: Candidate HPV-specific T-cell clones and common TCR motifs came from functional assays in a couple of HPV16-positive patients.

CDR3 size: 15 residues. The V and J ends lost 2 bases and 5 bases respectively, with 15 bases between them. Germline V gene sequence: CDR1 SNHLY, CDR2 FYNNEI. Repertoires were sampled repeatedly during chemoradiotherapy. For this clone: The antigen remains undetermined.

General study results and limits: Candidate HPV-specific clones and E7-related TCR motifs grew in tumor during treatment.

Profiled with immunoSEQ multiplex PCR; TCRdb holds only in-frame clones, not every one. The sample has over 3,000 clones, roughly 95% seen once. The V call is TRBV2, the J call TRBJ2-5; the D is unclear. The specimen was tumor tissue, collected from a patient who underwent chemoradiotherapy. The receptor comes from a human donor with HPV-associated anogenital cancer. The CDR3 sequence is CASSENGLIGETQYF. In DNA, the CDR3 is TGTGCCAGCAGTGAAAACGGTCTCATTGGGGAGACCCAGTACTTC.